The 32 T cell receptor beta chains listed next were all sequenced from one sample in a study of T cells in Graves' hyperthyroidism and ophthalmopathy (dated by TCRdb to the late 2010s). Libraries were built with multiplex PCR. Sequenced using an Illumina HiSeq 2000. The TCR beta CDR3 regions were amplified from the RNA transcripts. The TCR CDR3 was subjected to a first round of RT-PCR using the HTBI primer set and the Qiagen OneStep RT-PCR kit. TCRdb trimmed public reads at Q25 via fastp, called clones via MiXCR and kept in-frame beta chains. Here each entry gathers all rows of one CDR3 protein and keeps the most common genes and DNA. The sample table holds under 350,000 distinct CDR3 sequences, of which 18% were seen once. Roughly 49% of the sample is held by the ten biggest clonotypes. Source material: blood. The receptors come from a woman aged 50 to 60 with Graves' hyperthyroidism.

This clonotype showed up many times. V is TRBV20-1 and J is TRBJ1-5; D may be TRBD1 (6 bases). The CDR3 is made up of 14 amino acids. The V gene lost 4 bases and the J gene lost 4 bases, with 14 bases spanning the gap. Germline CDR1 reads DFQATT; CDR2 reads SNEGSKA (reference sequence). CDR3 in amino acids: CSAINRDWNQPQHF. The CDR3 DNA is TGCAGTGCTATAAACAGGGATTGGAATCAGCCCCAGCATTTT.

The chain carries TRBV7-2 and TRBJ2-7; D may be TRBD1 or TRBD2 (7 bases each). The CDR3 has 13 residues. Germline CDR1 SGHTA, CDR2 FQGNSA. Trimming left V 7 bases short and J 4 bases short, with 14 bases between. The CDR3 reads CASTRGDRYEQYF. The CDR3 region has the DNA TGTGCCAGCACCCGGGGGGACAGATACGAGCAGTACTTC.

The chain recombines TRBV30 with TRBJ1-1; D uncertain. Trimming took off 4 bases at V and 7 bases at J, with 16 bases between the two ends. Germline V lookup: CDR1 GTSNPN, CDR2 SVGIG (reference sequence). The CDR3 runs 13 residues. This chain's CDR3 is CAWKVVSEGEAFF. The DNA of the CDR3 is TGTGCCTGGAAGGTGGTATCGGAGGGTGAAGCTTTCTTT.

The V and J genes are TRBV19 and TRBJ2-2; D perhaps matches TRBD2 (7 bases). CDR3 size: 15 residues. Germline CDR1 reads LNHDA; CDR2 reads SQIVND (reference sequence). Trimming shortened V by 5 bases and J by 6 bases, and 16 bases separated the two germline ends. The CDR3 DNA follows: TGTGCCAGTAGTCCGTCGGGGGGCCCGGCCGGGGAGCTGTTTTTT. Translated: CASSPSGGPAGELFF.

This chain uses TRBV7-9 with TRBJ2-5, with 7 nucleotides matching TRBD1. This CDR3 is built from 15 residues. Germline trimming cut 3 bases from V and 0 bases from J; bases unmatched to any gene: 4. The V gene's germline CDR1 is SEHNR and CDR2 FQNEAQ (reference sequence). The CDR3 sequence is CASSFWTGYQETQYF. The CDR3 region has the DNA TGTGCCAGCAGCTTTTGGACAGGCTACCAAGAGACCCAGTACTTC.

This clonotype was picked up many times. CDR3 nucleotide sequence: TGTGCCAGCAGCGTTATGGGGAACACTGAAGCTTTCTTT. Its protein is CASSVMGNTEAFF. This rearrangement joins TRBV9 to TRBJ1-1; no clear D gene. The CDR3 is 13 residues long. V was shortened by 2 bases and J by 1 base, with 6 bases between the two germline ends. Germline loops: CDR1 SGDLS, CDR2 YYNGEE.

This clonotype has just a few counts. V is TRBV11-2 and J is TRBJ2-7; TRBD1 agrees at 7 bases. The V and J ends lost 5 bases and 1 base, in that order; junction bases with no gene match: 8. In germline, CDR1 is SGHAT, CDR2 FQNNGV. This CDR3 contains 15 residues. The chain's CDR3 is CASSRTGTVSYEQYF. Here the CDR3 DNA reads TGTGCCAGCAGCAGGACCGGGACAGTATCCTACGAGCAGTACTTC.

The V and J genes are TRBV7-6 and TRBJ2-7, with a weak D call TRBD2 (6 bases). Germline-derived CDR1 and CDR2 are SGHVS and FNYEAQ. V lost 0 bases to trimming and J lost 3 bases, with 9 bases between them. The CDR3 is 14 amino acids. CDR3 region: CASSLAEGNYEQYF. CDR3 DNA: TGTGCCAGCAGCTTAGCGGAGGGTAACTACGAGCAGTACTTC.

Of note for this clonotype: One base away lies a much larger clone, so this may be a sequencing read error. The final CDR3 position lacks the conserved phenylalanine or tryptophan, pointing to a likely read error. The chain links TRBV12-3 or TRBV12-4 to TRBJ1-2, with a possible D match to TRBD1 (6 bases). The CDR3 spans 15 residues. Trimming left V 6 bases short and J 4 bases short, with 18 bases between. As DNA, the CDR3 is TGTGCCAGCAGCCTCCCAGCCAGGGGTACCTATGGCTACACCCTC. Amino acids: CASSLPARGTYGYTL.

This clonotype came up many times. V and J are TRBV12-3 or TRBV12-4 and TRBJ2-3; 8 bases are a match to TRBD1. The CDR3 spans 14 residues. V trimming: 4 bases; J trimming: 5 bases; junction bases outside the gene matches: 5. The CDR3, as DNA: TGTGCCAGCAGTTACGGACAGGGCCTAGATACGCAGTATTTT. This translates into CASSYGQGLDTQYF.

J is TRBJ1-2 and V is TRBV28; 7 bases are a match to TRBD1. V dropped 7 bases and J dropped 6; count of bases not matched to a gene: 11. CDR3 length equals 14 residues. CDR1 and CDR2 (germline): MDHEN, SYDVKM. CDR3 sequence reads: CASTPWDSVHGYTF. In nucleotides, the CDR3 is TGTGCCAGCACCCCTTGGGACAGTGTACATGGCTACACCTTC.

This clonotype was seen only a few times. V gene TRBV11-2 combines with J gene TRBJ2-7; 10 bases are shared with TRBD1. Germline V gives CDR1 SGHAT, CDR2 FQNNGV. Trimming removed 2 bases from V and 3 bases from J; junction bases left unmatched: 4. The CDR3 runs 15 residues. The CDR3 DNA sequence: TGTGCCAGCAGCTTACCAAGGACAGGGGGCTACGAGCAGTACTTC. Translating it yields CASSLPRTGGYEQYF.

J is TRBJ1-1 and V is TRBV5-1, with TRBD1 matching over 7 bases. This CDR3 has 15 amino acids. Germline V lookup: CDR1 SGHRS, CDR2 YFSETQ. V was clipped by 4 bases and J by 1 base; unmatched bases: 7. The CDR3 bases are TGCGCCAGCAGCCCGGCTCAGGGGGGGAACACTGAAGCTTTCTTT. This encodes CASSPAQGGNTEAFF.

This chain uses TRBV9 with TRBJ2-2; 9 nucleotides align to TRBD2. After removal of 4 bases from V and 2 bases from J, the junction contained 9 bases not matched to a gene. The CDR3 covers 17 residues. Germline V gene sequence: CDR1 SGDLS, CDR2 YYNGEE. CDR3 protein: CASSPPASGANTGELFF. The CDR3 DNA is TGTGCCAGCAGCCCCCCTGCTAGCGGGGCCAACACCGGGGAGCTGTTTTTT.

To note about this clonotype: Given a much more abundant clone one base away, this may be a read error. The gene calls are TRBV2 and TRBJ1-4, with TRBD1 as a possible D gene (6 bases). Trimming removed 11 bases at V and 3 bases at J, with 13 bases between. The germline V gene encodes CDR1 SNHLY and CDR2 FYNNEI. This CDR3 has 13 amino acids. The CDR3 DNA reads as TGTGCCGGGACAAGGGCTGCTAATGAAAAACTGTTTTTT. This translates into CAGTRAANEKLFF.

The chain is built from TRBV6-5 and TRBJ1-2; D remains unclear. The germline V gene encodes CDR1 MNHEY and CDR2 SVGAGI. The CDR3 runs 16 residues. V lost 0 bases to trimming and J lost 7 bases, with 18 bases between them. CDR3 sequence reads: CASSYSSWYGLSGYTF. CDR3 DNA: TGTGCCAGCAGTTACTCGAGTTGGTACGGGTTGAGTGGCTACACCTTC.

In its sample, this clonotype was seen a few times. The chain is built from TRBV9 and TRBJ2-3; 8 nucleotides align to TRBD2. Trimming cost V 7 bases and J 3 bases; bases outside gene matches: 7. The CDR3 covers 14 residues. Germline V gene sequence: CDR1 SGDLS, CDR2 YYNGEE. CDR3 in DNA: TGTGCCAGCTCCCGGGGGGGGAAAACAGATACGCAGTATTTT. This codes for CASSRGGKTDTQYF.

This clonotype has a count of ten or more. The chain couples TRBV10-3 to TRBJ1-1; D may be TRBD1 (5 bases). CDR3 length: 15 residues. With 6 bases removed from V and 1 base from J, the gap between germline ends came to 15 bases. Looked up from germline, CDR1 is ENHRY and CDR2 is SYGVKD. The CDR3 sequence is CAISSRESPNTEAFF. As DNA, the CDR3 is TGTGCCATCAGCTCCAGGGAGAGTCCGAACACTGAAGCTTTCTTT.

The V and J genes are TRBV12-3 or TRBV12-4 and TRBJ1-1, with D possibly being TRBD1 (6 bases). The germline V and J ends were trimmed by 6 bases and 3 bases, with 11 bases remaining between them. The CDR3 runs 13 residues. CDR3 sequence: CASREGHDTEAFF. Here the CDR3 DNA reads TGTGCCAGCAGAGAGGGACATGACACTGAAGCTTTCTTT.

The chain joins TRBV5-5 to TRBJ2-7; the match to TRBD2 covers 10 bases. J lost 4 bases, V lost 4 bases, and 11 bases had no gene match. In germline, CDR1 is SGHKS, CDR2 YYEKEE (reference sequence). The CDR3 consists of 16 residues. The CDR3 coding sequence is TGTGCCAGCAGCCATCCCTCTAGCGGGAGACATTACGAGCAGTACTTC. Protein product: CASSHPSSGRHYEQYF.

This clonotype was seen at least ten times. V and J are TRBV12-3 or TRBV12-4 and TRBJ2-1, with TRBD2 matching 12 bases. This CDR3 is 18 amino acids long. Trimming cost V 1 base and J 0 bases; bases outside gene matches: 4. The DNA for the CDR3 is TGTGCCAGCAGTTTAGGGGGGACTAGCGGGCCCTCCTACAATGAGCAGTTCTTC. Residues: CASSLGGTSGPSYNEQFF.

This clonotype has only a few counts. The CDR3 DNA reads as TGCAGCGTTGGATATGAGATAGGTCAGCCCCAGCATTTT. The encoded protein is CSVGYEIGQPQHF. This chain links TRBV29-1 with TRBJ1-5; D is undetermined. V dropped 4 bases and J dropped 6 bases, with 13 bases sitting between them. Germline V gives CDR1 SQVTM, CDR2 ANQGSEA. The CDR3 extends over 13 amino acids.

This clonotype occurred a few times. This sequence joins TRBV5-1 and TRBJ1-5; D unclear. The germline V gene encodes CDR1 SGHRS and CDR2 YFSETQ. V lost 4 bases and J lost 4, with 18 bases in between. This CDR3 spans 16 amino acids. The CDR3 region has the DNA TGCGCCAGCAGCCCCCAACCGGGCCTGAAGAATCAGCCCCAGCATTTT. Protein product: CASSPQPGLKNQPQHF.

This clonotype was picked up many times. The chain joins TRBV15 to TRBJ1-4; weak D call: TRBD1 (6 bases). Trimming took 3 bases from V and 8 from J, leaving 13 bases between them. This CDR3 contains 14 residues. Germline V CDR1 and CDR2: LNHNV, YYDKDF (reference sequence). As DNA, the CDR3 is TGTGCCACCAGCAGGTTCAGGGGTGGAGAAAAACTGTTTTTT. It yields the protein CATSRFRGGEKLFF.

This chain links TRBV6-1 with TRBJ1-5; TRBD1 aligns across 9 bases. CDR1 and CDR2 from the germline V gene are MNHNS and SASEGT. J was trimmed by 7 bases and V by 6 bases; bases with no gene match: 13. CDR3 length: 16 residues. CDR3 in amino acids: CASRTGQGTISQPQHF. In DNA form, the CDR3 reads TGTGCCAGCAGGACGGGACAGGGAACGATCAGCCAGCCCCAGCATTTT.

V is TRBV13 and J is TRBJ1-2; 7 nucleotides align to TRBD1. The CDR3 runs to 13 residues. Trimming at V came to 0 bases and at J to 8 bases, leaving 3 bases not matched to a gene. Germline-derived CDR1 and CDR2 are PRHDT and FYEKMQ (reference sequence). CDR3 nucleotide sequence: TGTGCCAGCAGCTTAGGAACAGGGGAAGGCTACACCTTC. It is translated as CASSLGTGEGYTF.

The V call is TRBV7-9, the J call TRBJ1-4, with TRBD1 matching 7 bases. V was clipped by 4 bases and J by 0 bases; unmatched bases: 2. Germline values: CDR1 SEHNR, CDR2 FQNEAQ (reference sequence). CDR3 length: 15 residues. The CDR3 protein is CASSSGQTTNEKLFF. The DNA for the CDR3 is TGTGCCAGCAGCTCGGGACAGACAACTAATGAAAAACTGTTTTTT.

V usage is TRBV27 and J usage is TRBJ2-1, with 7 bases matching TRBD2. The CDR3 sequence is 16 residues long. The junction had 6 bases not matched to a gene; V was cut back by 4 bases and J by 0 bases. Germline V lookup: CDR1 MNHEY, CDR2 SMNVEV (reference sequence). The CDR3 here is CASSYLGGGSYNEQFF. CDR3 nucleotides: TGTGCCAGCAGTTATTTGGGGGGGGGCTCCTACAATGAGCAGTTCTTC.

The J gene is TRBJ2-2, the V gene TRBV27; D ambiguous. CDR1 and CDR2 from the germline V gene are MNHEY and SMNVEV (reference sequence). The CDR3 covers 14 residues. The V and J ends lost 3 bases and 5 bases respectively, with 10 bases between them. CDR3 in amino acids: CASSFEYHTGELFF. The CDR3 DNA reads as TGTGCCAGCAGTTTTGAGTACCATACCGGGGAGCTGTTTTTT.

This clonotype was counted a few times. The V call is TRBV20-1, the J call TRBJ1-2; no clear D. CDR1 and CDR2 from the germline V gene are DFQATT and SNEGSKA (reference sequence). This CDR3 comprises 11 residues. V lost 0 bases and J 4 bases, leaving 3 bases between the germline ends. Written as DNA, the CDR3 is TGCAGTGCTAGAGAGACCTATGGCTACACCTTC. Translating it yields CSARETYGYTF.

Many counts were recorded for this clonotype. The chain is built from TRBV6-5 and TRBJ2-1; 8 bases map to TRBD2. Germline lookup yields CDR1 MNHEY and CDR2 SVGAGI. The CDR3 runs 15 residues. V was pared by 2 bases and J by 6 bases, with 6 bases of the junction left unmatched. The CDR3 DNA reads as TGTGCCAGCAGTTACGTTGTGGCGGGGGGCAATGAGCAGTTCTTC. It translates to CASSYVVAGGNEQFF.

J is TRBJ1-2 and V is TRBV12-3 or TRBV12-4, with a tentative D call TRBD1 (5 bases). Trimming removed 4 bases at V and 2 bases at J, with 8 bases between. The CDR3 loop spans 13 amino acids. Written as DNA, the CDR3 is TGTGCCAGCAGTTGGGGCAGCAACTATGGCTACACCTTC. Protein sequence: CASSWGSNYGYTF.